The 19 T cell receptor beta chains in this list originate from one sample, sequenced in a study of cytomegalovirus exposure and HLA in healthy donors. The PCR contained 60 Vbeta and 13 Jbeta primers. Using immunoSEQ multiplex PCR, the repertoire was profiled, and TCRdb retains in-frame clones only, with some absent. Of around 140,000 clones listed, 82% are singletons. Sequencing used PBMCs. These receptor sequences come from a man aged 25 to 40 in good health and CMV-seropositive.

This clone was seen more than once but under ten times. Here the CDR3 reads CASSLDTGNSGANVLTF. The DNA of the CDR3 is TGCGCCAGCAGCTTAGATACAGGGAACTCTGGGGCCAACGTCCTGACTTTC. The rearrangement uses TRBV5-1 and TRBJ2-6; a weak D match, TRBD1 (6 bases). Per the germline V gene, CDR1 is SGHRS and CDR2 is YFSETQ. The germline V and J ends were trimmed by 2 bases and 0 bases, with 12 bases remaining between them. CDR3 length equals 17 residues.

The DNA for the CDR3 is TGTGCCAGTACCTGGGGGACAGGAGATCAGCCCCAGCATTTT. Encoded protein: CASTWGTGDQPQHF. The rearrangement joins TRBV19 to TRBJ1-5, with TRBD1 matching over 8 bases. The length of the CDR3 is 14 residues. In germline, CDR1 is LNHDA, CDR2 SQIVND (reference sequence). The trim removed 7 bases at V and 5 bases at J, leaving 7 bases unmatched.

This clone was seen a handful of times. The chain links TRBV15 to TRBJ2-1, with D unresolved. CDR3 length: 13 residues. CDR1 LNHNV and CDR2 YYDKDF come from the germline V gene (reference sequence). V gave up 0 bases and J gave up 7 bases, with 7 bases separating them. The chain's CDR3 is CATSRDSRNEQFF. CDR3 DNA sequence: TGTGCCACCAGCAGAGATTCTAGGAATGAGCAGTTCTTC.

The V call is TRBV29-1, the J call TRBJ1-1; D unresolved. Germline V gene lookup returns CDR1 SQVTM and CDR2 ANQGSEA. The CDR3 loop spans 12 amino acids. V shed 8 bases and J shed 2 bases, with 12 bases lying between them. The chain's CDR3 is CSITVYNTEAFF. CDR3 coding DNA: TGCAGCATAACAGTCTATAACACTGAAGCTTTCTTT.

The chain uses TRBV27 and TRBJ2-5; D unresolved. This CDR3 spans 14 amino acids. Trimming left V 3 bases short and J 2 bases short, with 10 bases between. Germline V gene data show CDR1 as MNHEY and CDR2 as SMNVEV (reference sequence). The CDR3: CASSFSRLQETQYF. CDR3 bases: TGTGCCAGCAGTTTTTCGCGCCTACAAGAGACCCAGTACTTC.

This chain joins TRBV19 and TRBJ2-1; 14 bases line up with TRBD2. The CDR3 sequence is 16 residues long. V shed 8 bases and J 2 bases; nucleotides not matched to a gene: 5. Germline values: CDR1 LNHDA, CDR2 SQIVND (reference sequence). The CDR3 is CASRTSGGFTYNEQFF. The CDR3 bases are TGTGCCAGTCGGACTAGCGGGGGGTTTACCTACAATGAGCAGTTCTTC.

CDR3 sequence: CASRQGRDSNQPQHF. CDR3 in DNA: TGTGCCAGCAGACAGGGACGGGATAGCAATCAGCCCCAGCATTTT. The chain links TRBV2 to TRBJ1-5, with a possible D match to TRBD1 (6 bases). V was trimmed by 6 bases and J by 0 bases, leaving 12 bases between them. The CDR3 spans 15 residues. Germline loops: CDR1 SNHLY, CDR2 FYNNEI.

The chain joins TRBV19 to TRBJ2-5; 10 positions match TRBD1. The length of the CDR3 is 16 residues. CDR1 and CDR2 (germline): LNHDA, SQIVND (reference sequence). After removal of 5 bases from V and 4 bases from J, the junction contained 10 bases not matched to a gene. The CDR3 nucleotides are TGTGCCAGTAGTCGAGACAGGGGGCATGAAGGAGAGACCCAGTACTTC. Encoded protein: CASSRDRGHEGETQYF.

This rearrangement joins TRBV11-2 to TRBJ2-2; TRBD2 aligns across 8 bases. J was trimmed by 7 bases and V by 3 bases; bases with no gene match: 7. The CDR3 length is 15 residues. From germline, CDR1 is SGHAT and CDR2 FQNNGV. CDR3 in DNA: TGTGCCAGCAGCTTCCCCAGCGGGGGAATCGGGGAGCTGTTTTTT. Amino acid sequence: CASSFPSGGIGELFF.

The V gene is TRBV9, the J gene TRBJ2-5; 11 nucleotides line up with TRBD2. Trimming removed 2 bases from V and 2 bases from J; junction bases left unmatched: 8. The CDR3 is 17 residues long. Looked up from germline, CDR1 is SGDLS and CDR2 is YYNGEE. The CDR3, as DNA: TGTGCCAGCAGCGTCGGCCTAGCGGGGGGTGAACAAGAGACCCAGTACTTC. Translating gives CASSVGLAGGEQETQYF.

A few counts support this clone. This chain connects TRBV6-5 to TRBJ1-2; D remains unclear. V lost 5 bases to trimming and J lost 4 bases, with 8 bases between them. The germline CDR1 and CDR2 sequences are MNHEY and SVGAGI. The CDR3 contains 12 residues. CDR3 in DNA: TGTGCCAGCAGTCCGGGTTTCTATGGCTACACCTTC. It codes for CASSPGFYGYTF.

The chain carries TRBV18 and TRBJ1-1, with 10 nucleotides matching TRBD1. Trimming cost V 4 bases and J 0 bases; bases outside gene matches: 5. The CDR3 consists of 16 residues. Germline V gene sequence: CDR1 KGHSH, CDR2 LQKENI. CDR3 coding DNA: TGTGCCAGCTCACTAGACAGGGGGCGGGTGAACACTGAAGCTTTCTTT. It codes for CASSLDRGRVNTEAFF.

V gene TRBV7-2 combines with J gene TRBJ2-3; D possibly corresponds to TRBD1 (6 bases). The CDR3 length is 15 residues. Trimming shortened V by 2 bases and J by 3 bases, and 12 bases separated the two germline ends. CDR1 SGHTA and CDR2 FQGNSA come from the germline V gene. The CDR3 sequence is CASSLSGQGTDTQYF. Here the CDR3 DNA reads TGTGCCAGCAGCTTATCCGGTCAGGGGACAGATACGCAGTATTTT.

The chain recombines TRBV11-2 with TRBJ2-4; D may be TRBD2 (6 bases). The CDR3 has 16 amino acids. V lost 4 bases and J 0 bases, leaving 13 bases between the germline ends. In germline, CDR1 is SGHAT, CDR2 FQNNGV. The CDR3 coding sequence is TGTGCCAGCAGCTCTGGAGCGGGTCTAGCCAAAAACATTCAGTACTTC. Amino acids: CASSSGAGLAKNIQYF.

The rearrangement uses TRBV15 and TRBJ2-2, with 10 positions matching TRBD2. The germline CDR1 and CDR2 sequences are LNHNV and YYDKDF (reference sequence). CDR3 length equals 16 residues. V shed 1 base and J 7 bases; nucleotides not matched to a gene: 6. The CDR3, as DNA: TGTGCCACCAGCAGAGGGAGCGGGGGGGCCGTCGGGGAGCTGTTTTTT. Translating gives CATSRGSGGAVGELFF.

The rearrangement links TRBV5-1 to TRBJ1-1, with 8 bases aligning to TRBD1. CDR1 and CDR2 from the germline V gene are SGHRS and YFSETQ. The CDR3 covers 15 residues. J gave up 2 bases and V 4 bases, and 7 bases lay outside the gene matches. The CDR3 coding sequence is TGCGCCAGCAGCCACGGACAGGGAGGAAACACTGAAGCTTTCTTT. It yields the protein CASSHGQGGNTEAFF.

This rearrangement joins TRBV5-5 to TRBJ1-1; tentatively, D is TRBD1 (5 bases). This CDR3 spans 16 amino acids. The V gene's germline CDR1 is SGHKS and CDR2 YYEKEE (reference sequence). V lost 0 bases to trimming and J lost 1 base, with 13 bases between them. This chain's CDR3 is CASSLAGGIPNTEAFF. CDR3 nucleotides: TGTGCCAGCAGCTTGGCCGGGGGTATTCCGAACACTGAAGCTTTCTTT.

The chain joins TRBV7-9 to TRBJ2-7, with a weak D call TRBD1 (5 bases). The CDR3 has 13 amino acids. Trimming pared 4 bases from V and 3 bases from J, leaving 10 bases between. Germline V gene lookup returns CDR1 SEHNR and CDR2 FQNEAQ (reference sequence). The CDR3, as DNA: TGTGCCAGCAGCTCAGGCAGGGACTACGAGCAGTACTTC. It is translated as CASSSGRDYEQYF.

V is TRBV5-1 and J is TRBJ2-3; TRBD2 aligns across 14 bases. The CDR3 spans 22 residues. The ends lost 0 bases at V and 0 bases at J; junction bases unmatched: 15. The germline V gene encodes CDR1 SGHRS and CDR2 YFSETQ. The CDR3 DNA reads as TGCGCCAGCAGCTTGGCCCTTCGGACTAGCGGGGGGCCGGTGGGGAGCACAGATACGCAGTATTTT. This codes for CASSLALRTSGGPVGSTDTQYF.